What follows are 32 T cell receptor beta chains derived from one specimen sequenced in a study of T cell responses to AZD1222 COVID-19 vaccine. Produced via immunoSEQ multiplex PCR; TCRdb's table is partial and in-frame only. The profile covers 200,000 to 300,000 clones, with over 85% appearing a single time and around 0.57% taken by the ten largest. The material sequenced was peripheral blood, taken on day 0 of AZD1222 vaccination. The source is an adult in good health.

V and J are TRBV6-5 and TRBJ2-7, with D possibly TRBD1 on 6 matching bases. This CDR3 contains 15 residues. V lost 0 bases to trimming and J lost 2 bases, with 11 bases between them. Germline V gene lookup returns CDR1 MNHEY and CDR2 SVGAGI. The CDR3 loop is CASSYSDRTTYEQYF. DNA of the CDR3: TGTGCCAGCAGTTACTCCGACAGGACCACCTACGAGCAGTACTTC.

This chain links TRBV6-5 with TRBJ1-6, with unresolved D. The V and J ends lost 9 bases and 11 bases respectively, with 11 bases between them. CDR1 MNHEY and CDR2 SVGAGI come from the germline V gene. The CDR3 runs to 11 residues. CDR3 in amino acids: CASAGPPPLHF. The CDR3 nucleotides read TGTGCCAGTGCCGGTCCCCCACCCCTCCACTTT.

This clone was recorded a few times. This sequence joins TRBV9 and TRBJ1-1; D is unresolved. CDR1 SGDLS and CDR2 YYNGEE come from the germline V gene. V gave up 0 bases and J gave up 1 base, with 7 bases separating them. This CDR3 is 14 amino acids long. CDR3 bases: TGTGCCAGCAGCGTAGAGATCTCGAACACTGAAGCTTTCTTT. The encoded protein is CASSVEISNTEAFF.

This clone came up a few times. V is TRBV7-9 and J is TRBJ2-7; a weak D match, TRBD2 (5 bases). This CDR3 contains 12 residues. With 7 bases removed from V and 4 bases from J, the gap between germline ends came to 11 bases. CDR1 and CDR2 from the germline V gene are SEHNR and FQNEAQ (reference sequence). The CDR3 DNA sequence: TGTGCCAGCACGGGGAATAGTTACGAGCAGTACTTC. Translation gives CASTGNSYEQYF.

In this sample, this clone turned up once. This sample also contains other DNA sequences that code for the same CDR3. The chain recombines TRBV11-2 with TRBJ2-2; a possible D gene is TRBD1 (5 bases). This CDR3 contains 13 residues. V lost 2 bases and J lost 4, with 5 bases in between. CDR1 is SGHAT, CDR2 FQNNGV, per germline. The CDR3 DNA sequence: TGTGCCAGCAGCTTAACAGGCACCGGGGAGCTGTTTTTT. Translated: CASSLTGTGELFF.

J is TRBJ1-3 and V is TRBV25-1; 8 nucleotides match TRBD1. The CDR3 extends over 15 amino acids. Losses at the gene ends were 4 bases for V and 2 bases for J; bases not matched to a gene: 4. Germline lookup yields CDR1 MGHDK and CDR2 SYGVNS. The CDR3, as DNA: TGTGCCAGCAGTGTGGCAGGGGGCACTGGAAACACCATATATTTT. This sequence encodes CASSVAGGTGNTIYF.

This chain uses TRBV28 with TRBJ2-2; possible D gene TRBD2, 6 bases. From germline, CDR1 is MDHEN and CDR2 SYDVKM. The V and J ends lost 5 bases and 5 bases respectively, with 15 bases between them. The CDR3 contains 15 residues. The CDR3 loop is CASSGYPSATGELFF. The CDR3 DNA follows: TGTGCCAGCAGTGGCTACCCTAGCGCGACCGGGGAGCTGTTTTTT.

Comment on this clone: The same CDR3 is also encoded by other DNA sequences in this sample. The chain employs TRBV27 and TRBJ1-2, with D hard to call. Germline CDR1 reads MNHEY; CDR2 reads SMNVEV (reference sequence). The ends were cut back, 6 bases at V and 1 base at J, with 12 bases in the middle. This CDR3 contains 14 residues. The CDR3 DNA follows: TGTGCCAGCAGCAGGACGGGAGATAACTATGGCTACACCTTC. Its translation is CASSRTGDNYGYTF.

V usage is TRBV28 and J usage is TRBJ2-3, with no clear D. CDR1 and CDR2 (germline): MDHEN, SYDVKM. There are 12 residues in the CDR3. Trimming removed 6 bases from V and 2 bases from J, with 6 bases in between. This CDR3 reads CASRSYTDTQYF. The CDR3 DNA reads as TGTGCCAGCAGATCCTACACAGATACGCAGTATTTT.

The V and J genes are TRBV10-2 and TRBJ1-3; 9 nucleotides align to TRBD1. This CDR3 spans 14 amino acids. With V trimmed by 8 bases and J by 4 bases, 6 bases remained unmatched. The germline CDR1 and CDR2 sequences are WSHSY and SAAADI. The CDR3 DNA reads TGCGCCAGCGGGGGACAGGGAAGAGGAAACACCATATATTTT. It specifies CASGGQGRGNTIYF.

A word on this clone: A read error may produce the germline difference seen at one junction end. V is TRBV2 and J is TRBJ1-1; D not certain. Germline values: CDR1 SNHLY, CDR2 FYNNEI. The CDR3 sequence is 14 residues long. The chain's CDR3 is CASSEGGGQTEAFF. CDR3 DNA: TGTGCCAGCAGCGAAGGCGGAGGGCAGACTGAAGCTTTCTTT.

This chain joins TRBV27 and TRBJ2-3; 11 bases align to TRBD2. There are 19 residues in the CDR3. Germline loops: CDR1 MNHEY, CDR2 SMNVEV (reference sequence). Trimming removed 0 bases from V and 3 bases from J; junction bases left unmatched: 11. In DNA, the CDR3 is TGTGCCAGCAGTTTATCGAAAACTAGCGGGGGAAAAGTGACAGATACGCAGTATTTT. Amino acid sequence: CASSLSKTSGGKVTDTQYF.

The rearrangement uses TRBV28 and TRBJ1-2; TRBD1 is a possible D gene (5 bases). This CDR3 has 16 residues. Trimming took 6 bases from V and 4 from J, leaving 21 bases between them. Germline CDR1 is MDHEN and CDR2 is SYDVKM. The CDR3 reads CASSYPVGGKSYGYTF. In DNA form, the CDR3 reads TGTGCCAGCAGCTATCCCGTGGGGGGGAAAAGCTATGGCTACACCTTC.

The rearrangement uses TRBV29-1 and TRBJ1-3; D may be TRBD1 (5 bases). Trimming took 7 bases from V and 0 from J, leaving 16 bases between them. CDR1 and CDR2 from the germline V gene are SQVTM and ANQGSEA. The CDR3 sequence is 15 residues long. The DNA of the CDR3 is TGCAGCGCCATCCGGGACGCAAACTCTGGAAACACCATATATTTT. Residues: CSAIRDANSGNTIYF.

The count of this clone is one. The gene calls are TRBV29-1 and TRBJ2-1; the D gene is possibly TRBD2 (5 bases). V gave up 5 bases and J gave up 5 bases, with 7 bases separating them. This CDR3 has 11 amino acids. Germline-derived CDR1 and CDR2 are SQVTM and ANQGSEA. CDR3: CSVSGNNEQFF. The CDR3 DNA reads TGCAGCGTTTCGGGAAACAATGAGCAGTTCTTC.

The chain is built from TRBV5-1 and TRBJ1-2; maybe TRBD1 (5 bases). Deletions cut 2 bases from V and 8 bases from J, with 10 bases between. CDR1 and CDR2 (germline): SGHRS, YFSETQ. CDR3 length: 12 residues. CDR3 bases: TGCGCCAGCAGCTTAGACAGAGAGGGCTACACCTTC. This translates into CASSLDREGYTF.

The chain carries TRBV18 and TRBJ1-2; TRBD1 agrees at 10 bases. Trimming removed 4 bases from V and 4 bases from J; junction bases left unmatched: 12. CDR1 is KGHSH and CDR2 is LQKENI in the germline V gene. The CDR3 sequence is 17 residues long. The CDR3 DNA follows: TGTGCCAGCTCACAGAGCCCCCGGGGACAGGGGTTCTATGGCTACACCTTC. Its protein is CASSQSPRGQGFYGYTF.

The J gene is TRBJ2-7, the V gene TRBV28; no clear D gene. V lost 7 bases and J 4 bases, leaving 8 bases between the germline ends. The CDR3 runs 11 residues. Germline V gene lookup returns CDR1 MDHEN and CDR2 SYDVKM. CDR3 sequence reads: CASTWGYEQYF. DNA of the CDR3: TGTGCCAGCACTTGGGGTTACGAGCAGTACTTC.

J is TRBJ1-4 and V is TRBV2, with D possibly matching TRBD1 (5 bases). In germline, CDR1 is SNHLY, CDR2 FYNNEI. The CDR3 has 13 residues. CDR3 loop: CATGIGAREKLFF. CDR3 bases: TGTGCTACCGGGATAGGGGCAAGGGAAAAACTGTTTTTT.

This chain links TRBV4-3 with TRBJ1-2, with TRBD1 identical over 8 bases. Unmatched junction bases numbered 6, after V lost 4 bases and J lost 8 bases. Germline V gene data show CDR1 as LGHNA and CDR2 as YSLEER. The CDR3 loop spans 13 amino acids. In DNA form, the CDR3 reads TGCGCCAGCAGCCCGGGGGCAGGGGGCGGCTACACCTTC. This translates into CASSPGAGGGYTF.

CDR3 coding DNA: TGTGCCAGCAGTTTTGGCAGGCGAGTATACGAGCAGTACTTC. It encodes CASSFGRRVYEQYF. The V and J genes are TRBV6-5 and TRBJ2-7, with D uncertain. The ends were cut back, 4 bases at V and 4 bases at J, with 14 bases in the middle. This CDR3 has 14 residues. Germline assignment: CDR1 MNHEY and CDR2 SVGAGI.

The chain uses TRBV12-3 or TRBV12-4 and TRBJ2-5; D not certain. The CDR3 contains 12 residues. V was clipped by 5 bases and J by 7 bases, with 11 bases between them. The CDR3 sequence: CASSGMEGTQYF. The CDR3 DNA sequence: TGTGCCAGCAGTGGGATGGAAGGGACCCAGTACTTC.

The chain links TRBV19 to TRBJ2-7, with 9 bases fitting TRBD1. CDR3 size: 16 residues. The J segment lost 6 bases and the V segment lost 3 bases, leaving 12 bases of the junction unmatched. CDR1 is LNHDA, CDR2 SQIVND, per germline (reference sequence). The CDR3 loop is CASSIGGPGTGTEQYF. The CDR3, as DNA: TGTGCCAGTAGTATCGGGGGCCCCGGGACAGGGACCGAGCAGTACTTC. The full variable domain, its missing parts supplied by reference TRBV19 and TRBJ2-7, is DGGITQSPKYLFRKEGQNVTLSCEQNLNHDAMYWYRQDPGQGLRLIYYSQIVNDFQKGDIAEGYSVSREKKESFPLTVTSAQKNPTAFYLCASSIGGPGTGTEQYFGPGTRLTVT.

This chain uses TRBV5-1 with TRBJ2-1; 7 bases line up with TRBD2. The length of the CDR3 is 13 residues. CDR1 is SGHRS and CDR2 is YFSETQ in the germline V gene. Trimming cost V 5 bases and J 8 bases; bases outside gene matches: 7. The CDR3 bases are TGCGCCAGCAGAAGCGGGGCCCCCCATGAGCAGTTCTTC. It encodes CASRSGAPHEQFF.

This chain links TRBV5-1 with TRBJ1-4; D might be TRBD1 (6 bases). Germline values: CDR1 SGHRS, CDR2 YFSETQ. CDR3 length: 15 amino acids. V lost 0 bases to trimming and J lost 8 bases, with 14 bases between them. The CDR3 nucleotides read TGCGCCAGCAGCTTGGAAGGCAGGGGAAGAGAAAAACTGTTTTTT. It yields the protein CASSLEGRGREKLFF.

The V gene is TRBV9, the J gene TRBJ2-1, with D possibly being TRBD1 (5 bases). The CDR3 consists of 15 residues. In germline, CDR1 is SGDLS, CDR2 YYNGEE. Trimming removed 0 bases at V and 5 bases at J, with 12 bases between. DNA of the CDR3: TGTGCCAGCAGCGTAGGGGGCCCTAAAAACAATGAGCAGTTCTTC. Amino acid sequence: CASSVGGPKNNEQFF.

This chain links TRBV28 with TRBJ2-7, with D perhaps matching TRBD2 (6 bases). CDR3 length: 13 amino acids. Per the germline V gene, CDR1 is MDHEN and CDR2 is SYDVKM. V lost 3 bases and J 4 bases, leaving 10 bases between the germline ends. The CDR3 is CASSFPGTYEQYF. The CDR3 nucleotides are TGTGCCAGCAGTTTCCCAGGGACTTACGAGCAGTACTTC.

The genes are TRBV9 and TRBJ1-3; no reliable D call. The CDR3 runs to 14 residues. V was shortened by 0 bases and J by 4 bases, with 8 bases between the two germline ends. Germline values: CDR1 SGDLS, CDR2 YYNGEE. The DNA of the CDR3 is TGTGCCAGCAGCGTAGAGACTGCCGGAAACACCATATATTTT. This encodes CASSVETAGNTIYF.

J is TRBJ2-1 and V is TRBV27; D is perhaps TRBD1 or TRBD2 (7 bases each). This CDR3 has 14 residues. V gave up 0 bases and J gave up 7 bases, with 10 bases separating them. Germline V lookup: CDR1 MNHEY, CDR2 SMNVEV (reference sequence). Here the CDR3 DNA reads TGTGCCAGCAGTTTATCCAGGGGGGGGAATGAGCAGTTCTTC. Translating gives CASSLSRGGNEQFF.

The CDR3 is CASSPDWAYEQYF. CDR3 coding DNA: TGCGCCAGCAGTCCGGACTGGGCCTACGAGCAGTACTTC. The gene calls are TRBV5-1 and TRBJ2-7; possibly TRBD2 for D (5 bases). Germline V CDR1 and CDR2: SGHRS, YFSETQ. V lost 5 bases and J 2 bases, leaving 11 bases between the germline ends. The CDR3 is 13 residues long.

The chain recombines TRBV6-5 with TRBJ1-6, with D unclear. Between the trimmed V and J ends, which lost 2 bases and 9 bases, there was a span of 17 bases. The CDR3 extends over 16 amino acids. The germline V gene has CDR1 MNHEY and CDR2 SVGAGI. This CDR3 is CASSYSEVGPGSPLHF. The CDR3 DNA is TGTGCCAGCAGTTACAGCGAGGTAGGGCCGGGTTCACCCCTCCACTTT.

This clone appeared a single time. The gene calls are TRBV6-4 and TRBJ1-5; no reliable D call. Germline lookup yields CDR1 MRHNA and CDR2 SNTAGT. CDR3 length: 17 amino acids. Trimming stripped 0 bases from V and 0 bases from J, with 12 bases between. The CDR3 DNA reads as TGTGCCAGCAGTGACTCCGGTAGGAGTTATAGCAATCAGCCCCAGCATTTT. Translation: CASSDSGRSYSNQPQHF.